This is a list of T cell receptor beta chains from one sample in a study of cytomegalovirus exposure and HLA in healthy donors. Clones were read by immunoSEQ multiplex PCR, and TCRdb kept only the in-frame ones, dropping some. Of fewer than 200,000 clones listed, roughly 82% are singletons. The specimen sequenced was PBMCs. The source is a girl between 5 and 17 years old in good health and CMV-seropositive. The CDR3 runs from the conserved cysteine through the conserved F or W. Each record gives: CDR3 length, J gene, V gene, CDR3 protein.

>18|TRBJ2-2|TRBV4-3
CASSQGAGGSAYAGELFF
>15|TRBJ2-3|TRBV7-2
CASSLVGQLSDTQYF
>16|TRBJ2-7|TRBV7-9
CASSFLQGVSPYEQYF
>13|TRBJ1-5|TRBV28
CASSADGEQPQHF
>15|TRBJ1-2|TRBV25-1
CASSGVRGRDYGYTF
>13|TRBJ2-1|TRBV11-3
CASSIGTSRPQFF
>16|TRBJ2-2|TRBV10-1
CAGDTGTSGPTGELFF
>13|TRBJ2-7|TRBV4-3
CASSPGRSSEQYF
>16|TRBJ2-5|TRBV4-2
CASSPLLAGASETQYF
>13|TRBJ2-7|TRBV6-1
CASRTRQGNEQYF